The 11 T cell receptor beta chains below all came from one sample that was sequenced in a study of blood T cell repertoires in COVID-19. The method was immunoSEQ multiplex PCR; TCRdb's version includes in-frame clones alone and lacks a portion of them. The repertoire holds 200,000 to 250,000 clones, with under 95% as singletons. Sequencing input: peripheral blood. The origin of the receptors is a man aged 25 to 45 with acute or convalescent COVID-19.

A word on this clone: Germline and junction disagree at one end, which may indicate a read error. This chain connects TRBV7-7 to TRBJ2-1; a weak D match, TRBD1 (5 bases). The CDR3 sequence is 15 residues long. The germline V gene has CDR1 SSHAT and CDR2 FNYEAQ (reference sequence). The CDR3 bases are TGTGCTAGCAGCTTACTCAGGGTATCCTACAATGAGCAGTTCTTC. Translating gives CASSLLRVSYNEQFF.

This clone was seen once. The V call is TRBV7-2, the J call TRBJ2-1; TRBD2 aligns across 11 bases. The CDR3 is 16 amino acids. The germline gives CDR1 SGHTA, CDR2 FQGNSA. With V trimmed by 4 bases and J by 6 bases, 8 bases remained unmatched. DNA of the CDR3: TGTGCCAGCAGCTCCGGCCTAGCGGGAGGACGCAATGAGCAGTTCTTC. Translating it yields CASSSGLAGGRNEQFF.

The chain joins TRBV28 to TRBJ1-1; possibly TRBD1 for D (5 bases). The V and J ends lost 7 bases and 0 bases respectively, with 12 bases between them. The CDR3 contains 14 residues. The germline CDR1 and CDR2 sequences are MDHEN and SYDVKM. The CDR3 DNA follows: TGTGCCAGCACCTGGGGGGGGATGAACACTGAAGCTTTCTTT. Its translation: CASTWGGMNTEAFF.

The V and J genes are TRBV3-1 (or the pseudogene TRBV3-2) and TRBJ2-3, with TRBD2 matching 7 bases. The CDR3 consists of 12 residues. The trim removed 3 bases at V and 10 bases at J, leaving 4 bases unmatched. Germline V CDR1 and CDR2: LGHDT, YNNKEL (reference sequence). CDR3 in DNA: TGTGCCAGCAGCCAGGGGGGGGATTCGCAGTATTTT. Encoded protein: CASSQGGDSQYF.

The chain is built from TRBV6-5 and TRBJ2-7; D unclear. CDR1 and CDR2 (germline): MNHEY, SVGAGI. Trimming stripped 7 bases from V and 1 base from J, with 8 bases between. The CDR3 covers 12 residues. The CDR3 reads CASTLSSYEQYF. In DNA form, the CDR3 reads TGTGCCAGCACTCTATCGTCCTACGAGCAGTACTTC.

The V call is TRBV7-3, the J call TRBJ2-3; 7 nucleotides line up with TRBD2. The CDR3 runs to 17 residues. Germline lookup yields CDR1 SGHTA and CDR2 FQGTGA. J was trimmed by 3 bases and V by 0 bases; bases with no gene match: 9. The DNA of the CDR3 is TGTGCCAGCAGCTTAACCCCTCGGGGGGTTCTGACAGATACGCAGTATTTT. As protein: CASSLTPRGVLTDTQYF.

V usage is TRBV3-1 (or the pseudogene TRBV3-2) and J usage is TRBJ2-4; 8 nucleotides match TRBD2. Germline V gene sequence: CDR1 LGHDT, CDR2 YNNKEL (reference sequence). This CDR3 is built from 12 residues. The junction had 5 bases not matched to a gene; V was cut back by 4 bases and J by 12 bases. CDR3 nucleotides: TGTGCCAGCAGCCTCTTTGGACTAGCTCAGTACTTC. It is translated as CASSLFGLAQYF.

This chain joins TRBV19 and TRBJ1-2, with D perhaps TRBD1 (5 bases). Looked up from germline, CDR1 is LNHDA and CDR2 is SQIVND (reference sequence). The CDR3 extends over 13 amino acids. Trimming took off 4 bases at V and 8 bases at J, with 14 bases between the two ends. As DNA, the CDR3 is TGTGCCAGTAGTAAACAGGAAAGCAGCGGCTACACCTTC. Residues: CASSKQESSGYTF.

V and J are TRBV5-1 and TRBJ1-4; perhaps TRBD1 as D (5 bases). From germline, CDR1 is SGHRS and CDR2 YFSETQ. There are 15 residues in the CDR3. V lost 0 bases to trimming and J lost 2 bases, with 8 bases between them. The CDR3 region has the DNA TGCGCCAGCAGCTTGGTTGCAGGGACTAATGAAAAACTGTTTTTT. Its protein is CASSLVAGTNEKLFF.

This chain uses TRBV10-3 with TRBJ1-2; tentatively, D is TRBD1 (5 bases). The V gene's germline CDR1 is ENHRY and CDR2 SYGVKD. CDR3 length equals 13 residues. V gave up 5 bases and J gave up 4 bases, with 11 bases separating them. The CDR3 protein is CAISLGQGYGYTF. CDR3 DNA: TGTGCCATCAGTCTTGGTCAGGGCTATGGCTACACCTTC.

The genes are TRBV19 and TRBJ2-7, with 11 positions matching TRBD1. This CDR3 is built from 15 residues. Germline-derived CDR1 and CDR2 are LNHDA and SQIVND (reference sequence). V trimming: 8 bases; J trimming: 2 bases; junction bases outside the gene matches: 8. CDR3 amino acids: CASGPGQGETYEQYF. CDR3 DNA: TGTGCCAGTGGCCCGGGACAGGGGGAGACCTACGAGCAGTACTTC.